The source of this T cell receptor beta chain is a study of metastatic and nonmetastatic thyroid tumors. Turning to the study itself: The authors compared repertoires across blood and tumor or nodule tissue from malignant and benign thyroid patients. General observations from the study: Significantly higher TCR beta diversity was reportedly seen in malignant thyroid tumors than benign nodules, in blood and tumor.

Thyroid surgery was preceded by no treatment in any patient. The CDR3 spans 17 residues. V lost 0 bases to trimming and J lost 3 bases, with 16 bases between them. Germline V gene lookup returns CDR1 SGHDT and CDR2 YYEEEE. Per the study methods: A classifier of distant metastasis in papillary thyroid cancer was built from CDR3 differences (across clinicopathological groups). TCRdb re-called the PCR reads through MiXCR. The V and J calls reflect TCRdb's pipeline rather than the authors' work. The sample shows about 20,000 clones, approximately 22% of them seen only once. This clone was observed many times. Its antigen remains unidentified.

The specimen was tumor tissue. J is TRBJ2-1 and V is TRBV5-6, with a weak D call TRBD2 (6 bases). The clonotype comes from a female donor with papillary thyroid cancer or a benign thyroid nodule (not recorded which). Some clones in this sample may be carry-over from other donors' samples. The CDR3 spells CASSLVAARGFYNEQFF. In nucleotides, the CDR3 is TGTGCCAGCAGCTTGGTAGCGGCTAGAGGGTTCTACAATGAGCAGTTCTTC.